Reported below is one T cell receptor (beta chain). TCRdb's table, derived via immunoSEQ multiplex PCR, lists solely in-frame clones and lacks some. The sample includes 25,000 to 35,000 clones, approximately 80% of them seen just once. The source of the sample is a study of blood T cell repertoires in COVID-19. About the research overall: The origin of the acute and convalescent COVID-19 samples was the United States, Italy and Spain. Sources were T cells, B-cell-depleted T cells, or PBMCs; the material itself was cDNA or gDNA.

CDR1 and CDR2 (germline): SGHTA, FQGNSA. V lost 2 bases, J lost 4 bases, and 16 bases lay in between. This CDR3 has 16 residues. J is TRBJ2-3 and V is TRBV7-2; maybe TRBD2 (5 bases). The sequence came from a woman in her 70s with acute or convalescent COVID-19. Sequencing used peripheral blood. CDR3 in amino acids: CASSLLREPFADTQYF. In nucleotides, the CDR3 is TGTGCCAGCAGCTTACTGAGGGAGCCCTTCGCAGATACGCAGTATTTT.